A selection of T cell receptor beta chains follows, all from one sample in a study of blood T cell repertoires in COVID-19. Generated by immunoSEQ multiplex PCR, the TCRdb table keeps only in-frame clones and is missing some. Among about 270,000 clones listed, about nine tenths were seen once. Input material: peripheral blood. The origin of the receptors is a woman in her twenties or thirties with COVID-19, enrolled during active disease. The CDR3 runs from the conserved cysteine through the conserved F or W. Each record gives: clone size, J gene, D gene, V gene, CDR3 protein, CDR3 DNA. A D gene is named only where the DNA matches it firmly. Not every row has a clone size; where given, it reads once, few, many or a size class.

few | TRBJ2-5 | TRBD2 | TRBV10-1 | CASSDGRETQYF | TGCGCCAGCAGTGACGGGAGGGAGACCCAGTACTTC
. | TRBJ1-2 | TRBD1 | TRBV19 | CASSIGDSPLRGYTF | TGTGCCAGTAGTATCGGGGACAGTCCCCTAAGAGGCTACACCTTC
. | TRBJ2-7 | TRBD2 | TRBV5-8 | CASSLDGGGSYEQYF | TGTGCCAGCAGCTTGGATGGGGGGGGCTCCTACGAGCAGTACTTC
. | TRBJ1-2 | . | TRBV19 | CASSIQGANYGYTF | TGTGCCAGTAGTATACAAGGGGCGAACTATGGCTACACCTTC
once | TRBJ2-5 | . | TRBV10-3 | CAISGRGAHETQYF | TGTGCCATCAGTGGTCGGGGGGCCCATGAGACCCAGTACTTC
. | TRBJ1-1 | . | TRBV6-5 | CATTFAGMNTEAFF | TGTGCCACCACCTTTGCCGGGATGAACACTGAAGCTTTCTTT
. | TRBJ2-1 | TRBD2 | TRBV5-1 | CASETSGGYNEQFF | TGCGCCAGCGAAACTAGCGGGGGGTACAATGAGCAGTTCTTC
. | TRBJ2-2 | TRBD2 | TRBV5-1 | CASSLISSGAGELFF | TGCGCCAGCAGCTTGATTTCTAGCGGGGCCGGGGAGCTGTTTTTT
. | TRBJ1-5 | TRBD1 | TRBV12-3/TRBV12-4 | CASRGTGIQPQHF | TGTGCCAGCAGGGGGACAGGTATACAGCCCCAGCATTTT
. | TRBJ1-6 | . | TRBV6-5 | CASSYTSAGGDSPLHF | TGTGCCAGCAGTTACACCTCGGCCGGGGGGGATTCACCCCTCCACTTT
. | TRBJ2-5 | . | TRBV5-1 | CASSAYRELSGETQYF | TGCGCCAGCAGCGCCTACAGGGAGCTCTCCGGGGAGACCCAGTACTTC
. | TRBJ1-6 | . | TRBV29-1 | CSARSGLNSPLHF | TGCAGTGCCCGGAGTGGGTTGAATTCACCCCTCCACTTT
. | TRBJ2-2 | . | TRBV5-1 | CASSLGFGQPGELFF | TGCGCCAGCAGCTTGGGTTTCGGACAGCCCGGGGAGCTGTTTTTT
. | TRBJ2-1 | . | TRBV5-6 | CASGSGPSNEQFF | TGTGCCAGCGGAAGCGGGCCCTCCAATGAGCAGTTCTTC
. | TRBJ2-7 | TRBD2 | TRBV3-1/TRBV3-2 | CASSQVGGSSYEQYF | TGTGCCAGCAGCCAAGTAGGCGGGAGCTCCTACGAGCAGTACTTC
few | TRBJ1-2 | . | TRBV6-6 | CASSSTVTNYGYTF | TGTGCCAGCAGTTCGACAGTAACTAACTATGGCTACACCTTC
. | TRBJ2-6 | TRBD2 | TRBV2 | CASSVGFLGGSGANVLTF | TGTGCCAGCAGTGTAGGTTTCTTGGGAGGGTCTGGGGCCAACGTCCTGACTTTC
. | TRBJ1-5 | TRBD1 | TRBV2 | CASRPRDSHNQPQHF | TGTGCCAGCAGACCCCGGGACAGCCACAATCAGCCCCAGCATTTT
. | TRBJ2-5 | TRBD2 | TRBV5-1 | CASSLERGGGNFQETQYF | TGCGCCAGCAGCTTGGAACGTGGCGGGGGGAACTTCCAAGAGACCCAGTACTTC
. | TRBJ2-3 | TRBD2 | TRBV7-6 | CASSRGLAGGLSTDTQYF | TGTGCCAGCAGCCGAGGACTAGCGGGGGGGCTTAGCACAGATACGCAGTATTTT
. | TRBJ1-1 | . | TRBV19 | CASSIGHTEAFF | TGTGCCAGTAGTATAGGGCACACTGAAGCTTTCTTT
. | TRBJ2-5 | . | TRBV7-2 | CASSLAGTHETQYF | TGTGCCAGCAGCTTAGCCGGGACTCATGAGACCCAGTACTTC
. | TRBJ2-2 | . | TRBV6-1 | CASSERRDTGELFF | TGTGCCAGCAGTGAACGGAGGGACACCGGGGAGCTGTTTTTT
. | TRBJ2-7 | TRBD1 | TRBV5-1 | CASSLEGQGSHEQYF | TGCGCCAGCAGCTTGGAAGGACAGGGGAGCCACGAGCAGTACTTC